This is a list of T cell receptor beta chains from one sample in a study of regulatory T cells in long-lasting Graves disease. TCRdb ran MiXCR on the multiplex PCR reads and lists one entry per CDR3 protein. The data hold about 530,000 distinct CDR3 sequences, with roughly 16% observed a single time. These records were also assigned to another study, of T cells in Graves' hyperthyroidism and ophthalmopathy.

Sequenced here: peripheral blood mononuclear cells (PBMCs), sampled at new diagnosis, from a patient treated with antithyroid drugs. The receptors come from a middle-aged woman with Graves disease. CDR3s include the opening cysteine and the closing phenylalanine or tryptophan. A D gene is named only where the DNA matches it firmly. Clone size, where shown, is once, few, many, or a class for clones that have expanded.

>NA|TRBV18|TRBJ1-1|many
TGTGCCAGCTCACCAACAGGTCGGGAAGCTTTCTTT
CASSPTGREAFF
>NA|TRBV7-2|TRBJ1-1|few
TGTGCCAGCAGCCCACAGTTGGGATCCGGGGAAGCTTTCTTT
CASSPQLGSGEAFF
>NA|TRBV5-1|TRBJ2-3|many
TGCGCCAGCAGCCACGCCTGGCCAGATACGCAGTATTTT
CASSHAWPDTQYF
>NA|TRBV30|TRBJ2-3|many
TGTGCCTGGAGTGTACAAGGTCTGACTAGCAGGGGTGATACGCAGTATTTT
CAWSVQGLTSRGDTQYF
>TRBD2|TRBV12-3/TRBV12-4|TRBJ2-3|few
TGTGCCAGCAGTTTGGGCGGGGGGGCCTGGGCAGATACGCAGTATTTT
CASSLGGGAWADTQYF
>TRBD1|TRBV5-1|TRBJ2-3|NA
TGCGCCAGCAGAATAAGGGGGCCTAGCACAGATACGCAGTATTTT
CASRIRGPSTDTQYF
>TRBD1|TRBV18|TRBJ2-1|many
TGTGCCAGCTCACCACCCGGGACAGGGGAGCAGTTCTTC
CASSPPGTGEQFF
>TRBD1|TRBV3-1|TRBJ1-1|few
TGTGCCAGCAGCCCACACCCGGGACAGCCTGGAAACACTGAAGCTTTCTTT
CASSPHPGQPGNTEAFF
>TRBD1|TRBV11-2|TRBJ1-2|NA
TGTGCCAGCAGCTTACGGGGCAGGGGGCGCGATGGCTACACCTTC
CASSLRGRGRDGYTF
>TRBD1|TRBV5-1|TRBJ2-1|few
TGCGCCAGCAGCTTGACAGGGGAAGCCTACAATGAGCAGTTCTTC
CASSLTGEAYNEQFF
>TRBD2|TRBV10-3|TRBJ2-7|NA
TGTGCCATCAGTTTCGGACTAGACTACGAGCAGTACTTC
CAISFGLDYEQYF
>TRBD1|TRBV7-3|TRBJ1-6|NA
TGTGCCAGCAGCGTTTTCCGGGGGACAGGAGATTATAGTCCTTTCTATAATTCACCCCTCCACTTT
CASSVFRGTGDYSPFYNSPLHF
>TRBD2|TRBV20-1|TRBJ2-1|many
TGCAGTGCTAGAGATCCTAGAGGCGGGGGAGGTTACAATGAGCAGTTCTTC
CSARDPRGGGGYNEQFF
>NA|TRBV9|TRBJ1-1|few
TGTGCCAGCAGCGCCGGGACACAGAAAGGTTTTGCTGAAGCTTTCTTT
CASSAGTQKGFAEAFF
>NA|TRBV5-1|TRBJ2-2|NA
TGCGCCAGCAGTTTGGGGGACGGCGGGGAGCTGTTTTTT
CASSLGDGGELFF
>NA|TRBV7-2|TRBJ2-5|few
TGTGCCAGCAGCTTAATGACAGGTCAAGAGACCCAGTACTTC
CASSLMTGQETQYF
>TRBD2|TRBV11-2|TRBJ2-4|few
TGTGCCAGCAGCTTAGATAGTGGGGGACTAGAATTAGCCAAAAACATTCAGTACTTC
CASSLDSGGLELAKNIQYF
>NA|TRBV6-5|TRBJ2-3|few
TGTGCCAGCAGTTCTTACAGCTCTAGCACAGATACGCAGTATTTT
CASSSYSSSTDTQYF
>NA|TRBV6-1|TRBJ2-3|NA
TGTGCCAGCAAGAGCCCCACAGATACGCAGTATTTT
CASKSPTDTQYF
>NA|TRBV20-1|TRBJ2-7|many
TGCAGTGCTAGAGGGGGAGCGATCTCCTACGAGCAGTACTTC
CSARGGAISYEQYF
>TRBD2|TRBV30|TRBJ2-1|NA
TGTGCCTGGAGTGTACATCCCCTGCGGGGGGGGCGGAATGAGCAGTTCTTC
CAWSVHPLRGGRNEQFF
>NA|TRBV3-1|TRBJ1-1|NA
TGTGCCAGCAGCCAAGAGCGACTAAGCAGGACTGAAGCTTTCTTT
CASSQERLSRTEAFF
>TRBD2|TRBV3-1|TRBJ2-1|many
TGTGCCAGCAGAAGGACTAGTTTGTCTGAGCAGTTCTTC
CASRRTSLSEQFF
>TRBD1|TRBV7-9|TRBJ2-5|few
TGTGCCAGCAGCCCCGGACAGGGGGCGATCGAGACCCAGTACTTC
CASSPGQGAIETQYF
>NA|TRBV18|TRBJ1-2|few
TGTGCCAGCTCACCACCGGGGAAAGGGCACAGTAGCTATGGCTACACCTTC
CASSPPGKGHSSYGYTF
>NA|TRBV6-1|TRBJ1-1|few
TGTGCCAGCAGCGGGGCAGTTAACACTGAAGCTTTCTTT
CASSGAVNTEAFF
>NA|TRBV18|TRBJ2-7|few
TGTGCCAGCTCACCACCGCGGACGAAACGAGAGCAGTACTTC
CASSPPRTKREQYF
>TRBD2|TRBV3-1|TRBJ2-7|many
TGTGCCAGCAGTCCGGGACTAGCGGGCGAGCAGTACTTC
CASSPGLAGEQYF
>NA|TRBV12-3/TRBV12-4|TRBJ1-1|many
TGTGCCAGCAGTTTACCACCGACCGCTGAAGCTTTCTTT
CASSLPPTAEAFF
>NA|TRBV10-3|TRBJ1-2|few
TGTGCCATCAGTGATGGGGGGACCTATGGCTACACCTTC
CAISDGGTYGYTF
>NA|TRBV5-1|TRBJ1-2|many
TGCGCCAGCAGCTTGACAGGGTCGGACTATGGCTACACCTTC
CASSLTGSDYGYTF
>NA|TRBV5-1|TRBJ2-2|few
TGCGCCAGCAGCTACTACCTGACACCAACCGGGGAGCTGTTTTTT
CASSYYLTPTGELFF
>NA|TRBV3-1|TRBJ2-4|few
TGTGCCAGCAGCCGCCTAAGAGGGTCAGGGGACATTCAGTACTTC
CASSRLRGSGDIQYF
>NA|TRBV28|TRBJ2-3|many
TGTGCCAGCACCAACCGGGGCCCTGGACAGCACACAGATACGCAGTATTTT
CASTNRGPGQHTDTQYF
>NA|TRBV29-1|TRBJ2-5|NA
TGCAGCGTCTCGCGGACAGAAGAGACCCAGTACTTC
CSVSRTEETQYF
>NA|TRBV12-3/TRBV12-4|TRBJ2-1|many
TGTGCCAGCAGTGCTCGGGCTGGCTTAAGCTCCTACAATGAGCAGTTCTTC
CASSARAGLSSYNEQFF
>TRBD1|TRBV2|TRBJ1-1|many
TGTGCCAGCAGTACAACGAGAGAGGGGGCGCGTACTGAAGCTTTCTTT
CASSTTREGARTEAFF
>NA|TRBV5-5|TRBJ1-1|many
TGTGCCAGCAGGACCCTCGGACAGACGAACACTGAAGCTTTCTTT
CASRTLGQTNTEAFF
>NA|TRBV20-1|TRBJ2-7|many
TGCAGTGCTAGCTGGCGGACAGAGATTTCCTACGAGCAGTACTTC
CSASWRTEISYEQYF